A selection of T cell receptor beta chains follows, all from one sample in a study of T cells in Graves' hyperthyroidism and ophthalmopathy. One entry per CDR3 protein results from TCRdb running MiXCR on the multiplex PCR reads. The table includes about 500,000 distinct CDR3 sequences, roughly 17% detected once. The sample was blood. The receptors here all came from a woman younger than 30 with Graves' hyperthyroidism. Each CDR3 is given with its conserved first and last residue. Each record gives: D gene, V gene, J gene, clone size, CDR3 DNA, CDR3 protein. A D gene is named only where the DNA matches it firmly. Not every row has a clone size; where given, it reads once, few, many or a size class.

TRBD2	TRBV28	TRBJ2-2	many	TGTGCCAGCAAAACTAGCGGGAGTGGAACCGGGGAGCTGTTTTTT	CASKTSGSGTGELFF
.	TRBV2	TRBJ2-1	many	TGTGCCAGCAGTGAAACGTACACGGAGCAGTTCTTC	CASSETYTEQFF
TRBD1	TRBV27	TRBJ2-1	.	TGTGCCAGCAGTTTATCTAGGGGGCCGACTTTAAATGAGCAGTTCTTC	CASSLSRGPTLNEQFF
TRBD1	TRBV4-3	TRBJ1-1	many	TGCGCCAGCAGCCAGGACAGGGCGAACACTGAAGCTTTCTTT	CASSQDRANTEAFF
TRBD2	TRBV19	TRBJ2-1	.	TGTGCCAGTAGTAACCCCCTGAGCGGGGGGAGCAATGAGCAGTTCTTC	CASSNPLSGGSNEQFF
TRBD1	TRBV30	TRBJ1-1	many	TGTGCCTGGAGAGGGGACAGCATGAACACTGAAGCTTTCTTT	CAWRGDSMNTEAFF
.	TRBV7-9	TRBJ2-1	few	TGTGCCAGCAGCCGGGGGGCGGGGAATGAGCAGTTCTTC	CASSRGAGNEQFF
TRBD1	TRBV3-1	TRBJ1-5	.	TGTGCCAGCAGCCAAGGACTGGCAGGGGGTCCCAGTCAGCCCCTGCATTTT	CASSQGLAGGPSQPLHF
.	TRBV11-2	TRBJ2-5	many	TGTGCCAGCAGACAACCGGGACGGCGGACAGAGACCCAGTACTTC	CASRQPGRRTETQYF
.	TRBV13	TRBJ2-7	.	TGTGCCAGCAGCTTATCGGGATGCGAGCAGTACTTC	CASSLSGCEQYF
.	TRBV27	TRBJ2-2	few	TGTGCCAGCAGCCTCGCGATGGGGTGGGAGGCCCCCGGGGAGCTGTTTTTT	CASSLAMGWEAPGELFF
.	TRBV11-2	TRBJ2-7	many	TGTGCCAGCAGCTTAGGAGCTAGGACAAGCCTCGAGCAGTACTTC	CASSLGARTSLEQYF
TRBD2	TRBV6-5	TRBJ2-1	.	TGTGCCAGCAGTTCTGCTAGCGGGAGGGCTCGGGATGAGCAGTTCTTC	CASSSASGRARDEQFF
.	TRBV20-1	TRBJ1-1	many	TGCAGTGCTCCTACCGACCGAAACACTGAAGCTTTCTTT	CSAPTDRNTEAFF
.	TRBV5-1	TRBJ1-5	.	TGCGCCAGCAGCTCCGGGGACACCAATCAGCCCCAGCATTTT	CASSSGDTNQPQHF
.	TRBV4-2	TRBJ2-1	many	TGTGCCAGCAGCCAAGATGCCCCGAGTCTACCTTCCAATGAGCAGTTCTTC	CASSQDAPSLPSNEQFF
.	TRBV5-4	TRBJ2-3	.	TGTGCCAGCAGCTTGGTGGACAGCACAGATACGCAGTATTTT	CASSLVDSTDTQYF
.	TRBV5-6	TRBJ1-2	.	TGTGCCAGCAGCCGACGGTATGGCTACACCTTC	CASSRRYGYTF
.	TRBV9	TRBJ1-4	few	TGTGCCAGCAGTCAACGGGGCTCAACTAATGAAAAACTGTTTTTT	CASSQRGSTNEKLFF
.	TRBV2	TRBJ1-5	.	TGTGCCAGCAAGAACAATAACAATCAGCCCCAGCATTTT	CASKNNNNQPQHF
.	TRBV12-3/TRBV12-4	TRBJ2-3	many	TGTGCCAGCAGCCCCCCGGCGTCCCCAGATACGCAGTATTTT	CASSPPASPDTQYF
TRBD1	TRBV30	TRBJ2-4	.	TGTGCCTGGAAAGGGGGCAGGGGACCGCTCCTAGCCAAAAACATTCAGTACTTC	CAWKGGRGPLLAKNIQYF
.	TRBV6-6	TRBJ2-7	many	TGTGCCAGCAGTTACTCGGGCAGCTCCTACGAGCAGTACTTC	CASSYSGSSYEQYF
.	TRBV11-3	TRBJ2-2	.	TGTGCCAGCAGCTTAAAACCGCGGGCGTCCACCGGGGAGCTGTTTTTT	CASSLKPRASTGELFF
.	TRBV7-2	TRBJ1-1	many	TGTGCCAGCAGCTTAGTGGGAGGATCGATGAACACTGAAGCTTTCTTT	CASSLVGGSMNTEAFF
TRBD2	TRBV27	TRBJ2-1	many	TGTGCCAGCATGGGGGGGTACAATGAGCAGTTCTTC	CASMGGYNEQFF
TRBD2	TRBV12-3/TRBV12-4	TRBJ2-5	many	TGTGCCAGCAACGTCCCTAGCGGGAGTGTGAGTGTGGTTTGGGAGACCCAGTACTTC	CASNVPSGSVSVVWETQYF
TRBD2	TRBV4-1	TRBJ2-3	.	TGCGCCAGCAGCCAACGCCATTCAAGCGGGGCCACAGATACGCAGTATTTT	CASSQRHSSGATDTQYF
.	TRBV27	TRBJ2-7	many	TGTGCCAGCAGCCACGGGACTCTCTCTAGGGACGAGCAGTACTTC	CASSHGTLSRDEQYF
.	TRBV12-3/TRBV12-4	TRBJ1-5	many	TGTGCCAGCAGTTTAGCGCCGGTAAATCAGCCCCAGCATTTT	CASSLAPVNQPQHF
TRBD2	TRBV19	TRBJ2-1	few	TGTGCCAGTACCCGACGAGCGGGAAGCTCCTACAATGAGCAGTTCTTC	CASTRRAGSSYNEQFF
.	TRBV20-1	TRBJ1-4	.	TGCAGTGCTAGAGAGGGGGCTGATAATGAAAAACTGTTTTTT	CSAREGADNEKLFF